This entry describes one T cell receptor (beta chain). The antigen remains unidentified. The data derive from a study of blood T cells in healthy people across ages. Findings of the study overall: A conclusive naive versus antigen-experienced comparison was prevented by the unsorted PBMCs. Naive T cell percentage showed a strong correlation with the diversity of TCR beta. When one million T cells were used, diversity estimates were thought to be underestimates.

The CDR3 is made up of 14 amino acids. V shed 4 bases and J shed 3 bases, with 14 bases lying between them. Per germline, CDR1 SQVTM and CDR2 ANQGSEA. Isolation of PBMCs gave at least 6 million cells per sample. A second about 7 to 12 cycle PCR used barcoded and J-beta primers. One entry per CDR3 protein results from TCRdb running MiXCR on the 5' RACE reads. Here the sample spans 2 million or so distinct CDR3 sequences, around 50% being singletons. The receptor was derived from a woman aged 40 to 50 in good health. This chain joins TRBV29-1 and TRBJ2-3; D is possibly TRBD1 (6 bases). Sequenced: blood. This CDR3 is CSVAPQGVTDTQYF. The CDR3 nucleotides read TGCAGCGTTGCACCACAGGGAGTGACAGATACGCAGTATTTT.